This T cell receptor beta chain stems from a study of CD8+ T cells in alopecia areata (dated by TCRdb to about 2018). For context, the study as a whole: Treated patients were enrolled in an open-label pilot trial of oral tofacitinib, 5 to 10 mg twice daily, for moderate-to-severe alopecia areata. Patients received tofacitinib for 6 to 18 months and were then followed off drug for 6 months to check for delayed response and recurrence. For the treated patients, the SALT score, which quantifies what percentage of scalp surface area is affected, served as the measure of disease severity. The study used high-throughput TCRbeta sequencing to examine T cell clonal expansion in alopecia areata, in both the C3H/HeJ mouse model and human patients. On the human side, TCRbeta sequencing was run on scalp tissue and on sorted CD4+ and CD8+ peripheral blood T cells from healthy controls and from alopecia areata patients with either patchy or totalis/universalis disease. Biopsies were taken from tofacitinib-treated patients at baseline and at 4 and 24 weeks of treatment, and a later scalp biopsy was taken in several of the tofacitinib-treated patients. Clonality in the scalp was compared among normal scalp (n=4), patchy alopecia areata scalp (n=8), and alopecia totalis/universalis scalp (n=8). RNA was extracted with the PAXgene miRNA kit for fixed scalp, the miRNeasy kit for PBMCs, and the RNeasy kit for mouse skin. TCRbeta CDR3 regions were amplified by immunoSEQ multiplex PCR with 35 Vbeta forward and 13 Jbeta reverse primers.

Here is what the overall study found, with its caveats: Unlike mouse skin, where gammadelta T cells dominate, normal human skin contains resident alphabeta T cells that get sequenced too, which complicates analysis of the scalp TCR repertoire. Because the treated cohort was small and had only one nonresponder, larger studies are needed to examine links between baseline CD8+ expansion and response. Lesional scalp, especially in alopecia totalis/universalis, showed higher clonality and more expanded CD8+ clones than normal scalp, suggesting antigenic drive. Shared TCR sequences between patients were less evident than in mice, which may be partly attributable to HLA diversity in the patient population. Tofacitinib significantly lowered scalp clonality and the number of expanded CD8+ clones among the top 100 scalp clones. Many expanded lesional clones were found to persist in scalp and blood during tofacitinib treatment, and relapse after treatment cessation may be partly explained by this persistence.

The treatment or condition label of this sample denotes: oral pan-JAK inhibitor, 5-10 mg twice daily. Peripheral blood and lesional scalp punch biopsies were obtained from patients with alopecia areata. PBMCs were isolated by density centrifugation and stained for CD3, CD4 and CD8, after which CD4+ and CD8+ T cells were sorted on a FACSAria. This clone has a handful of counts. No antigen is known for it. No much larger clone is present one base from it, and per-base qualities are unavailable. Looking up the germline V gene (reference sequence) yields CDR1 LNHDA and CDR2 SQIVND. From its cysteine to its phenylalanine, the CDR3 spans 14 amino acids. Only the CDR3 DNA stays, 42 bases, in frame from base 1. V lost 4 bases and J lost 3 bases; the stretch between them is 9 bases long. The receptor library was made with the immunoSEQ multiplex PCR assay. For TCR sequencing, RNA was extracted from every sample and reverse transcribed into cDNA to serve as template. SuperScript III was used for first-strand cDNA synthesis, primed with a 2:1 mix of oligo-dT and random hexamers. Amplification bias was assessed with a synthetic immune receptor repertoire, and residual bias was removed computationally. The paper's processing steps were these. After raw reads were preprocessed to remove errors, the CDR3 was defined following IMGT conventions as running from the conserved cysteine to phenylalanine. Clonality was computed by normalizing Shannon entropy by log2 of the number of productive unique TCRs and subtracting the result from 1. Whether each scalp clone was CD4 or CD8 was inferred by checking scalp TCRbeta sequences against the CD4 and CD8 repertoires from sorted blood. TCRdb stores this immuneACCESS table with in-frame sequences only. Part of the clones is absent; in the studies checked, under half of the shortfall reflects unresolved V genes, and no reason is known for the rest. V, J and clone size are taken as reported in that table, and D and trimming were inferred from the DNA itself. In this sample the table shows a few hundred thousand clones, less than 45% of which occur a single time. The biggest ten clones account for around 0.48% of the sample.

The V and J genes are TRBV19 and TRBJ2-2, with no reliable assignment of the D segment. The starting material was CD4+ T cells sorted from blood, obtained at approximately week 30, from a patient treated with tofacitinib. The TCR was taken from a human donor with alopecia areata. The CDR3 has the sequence CASSNQLDTGELFF. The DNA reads TGTGCCAGTAGTAACCAGCTTGACACCGGGGAGCTGTTTTTT.